This TCR beta chain stems from a study of T cell responses to AZD1222 COVID-19 vaccine. Regarding the study as a whole: With two AZD1222 doses given, Spike-specific TCR breadth and depth both rose. Donors in the cohort were predominantly white British and more often female, and clonal diversity was possibly underestimated. Repertoire samples came only from after the peak T cell response.

The germline gives CDR1 SGHTA, CDR2 FQGNSA. CDR3 length equals 13 residues. With 4 bases removed from V and 2 bases from J, the gap between germline ends came to 8 bases. About this clone itself: Its antigen is not identified.

Repertoires were generated with immunoSEQ multiplex PCR, while TCRdb's copy carries only in-frame clones and drops some. Among about 99,000 clones listed, approximately 92% were seen once. This chain connects TRBV7-2 to TRBJ1-2, with TRBD1 as a possible D gene (6 bases). The TCR sequence derives from an adult in good health. The input for sequencing was peripheral blood, taken on day 0 of AZD1222 vaccination. CDR3 coding DNA: TGTGCCAGCAGCTCAACAGGGAACTATGGCTACACCTTC. Amino acid sequence: CASSSTGNYGYTF.